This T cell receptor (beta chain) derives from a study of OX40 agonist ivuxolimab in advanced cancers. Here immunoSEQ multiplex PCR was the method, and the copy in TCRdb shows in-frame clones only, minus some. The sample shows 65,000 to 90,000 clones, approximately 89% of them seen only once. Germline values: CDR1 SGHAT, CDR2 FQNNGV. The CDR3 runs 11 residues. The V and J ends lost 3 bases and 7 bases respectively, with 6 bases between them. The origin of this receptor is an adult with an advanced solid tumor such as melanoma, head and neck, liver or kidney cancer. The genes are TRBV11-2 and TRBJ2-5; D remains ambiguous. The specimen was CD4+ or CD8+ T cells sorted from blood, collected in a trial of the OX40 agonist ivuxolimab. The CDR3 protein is CASSLGGTQYF. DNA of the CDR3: TGTGCCAGCAGCTTGGGCGGGACCCAGTACTTC. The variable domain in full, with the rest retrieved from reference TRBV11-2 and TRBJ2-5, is EAGVAQSPRYKIIEKRQSVAFWCNPISGHATLYWYQQILGQGPKLLIQFQNNGVVDDSQLPKDRFSAERLKGVDSTLKIQPAKLEDSAVYLCASSLGGTQYFGPGTRLLVL.